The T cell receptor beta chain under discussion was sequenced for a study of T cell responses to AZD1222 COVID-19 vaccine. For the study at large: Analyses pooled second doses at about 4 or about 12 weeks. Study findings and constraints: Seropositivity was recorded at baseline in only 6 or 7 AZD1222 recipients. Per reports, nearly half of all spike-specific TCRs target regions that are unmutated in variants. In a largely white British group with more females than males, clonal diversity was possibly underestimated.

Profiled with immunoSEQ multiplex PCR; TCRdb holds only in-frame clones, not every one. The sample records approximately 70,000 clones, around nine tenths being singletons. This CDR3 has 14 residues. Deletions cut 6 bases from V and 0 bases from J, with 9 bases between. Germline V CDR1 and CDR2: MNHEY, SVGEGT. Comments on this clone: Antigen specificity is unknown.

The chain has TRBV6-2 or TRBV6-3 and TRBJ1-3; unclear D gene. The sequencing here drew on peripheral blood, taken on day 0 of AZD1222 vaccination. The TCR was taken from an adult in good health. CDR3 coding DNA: TGTGCCAGCAGCCTCGCGTACTCTGGAAACACCATATATTTT. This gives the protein CASSLAYSGNTIYF.